These T cell receptor beta chains were read from a single sample in a study of PD-L1 blockade in urothelial cancer. Generated by immunoSEQ multiplex PCR, the TCRdb table keeps only in-frame clones and is missing some. The data hold 70,000 or so clones, with 90% observed a single time. Here the sequenced sample was PBMCs, taken around atezolizumab (anti-PD-L1) treatment. Receptors were obtained from a man between 65 and 80 years old with urothelial cancer. The CDR3 runs from the conserved cysteine through the conserved F or W. D genes are given only for firm matches. Only some rows state a clone size, as once, few, many or a class for expanded clones.

j_call | v_call | cdr3_length | clone_size | d_call | cdr3_aa | cdr3_nt
TRBJ2-7 | TRBV7-7 | 16 | - | TRBD2 | CASSFLTSRSSYEQYF | TGTGCCAGCAGCTTTTTGACTAGCAGGAGCTCCTACGAGCAGTACTTC
TRBJ2-7 | TRBV28 | 13 | - | - | CASRPEGRSEQYF | TGTGCCAGCCGCCCGGAGGGGCGCAGCGAGCAGTACTTC
TRBJ1-2 | TRBV12-5 | 15 | - | TRBD1 | CASGGQGGTNYGYTF | TGTGCTAGTGGTGGTCAGGGGGGAACTAACTATGGCTACACCTTC
TRBJ2-2 | TRBV19 | 16 | few | TRBD1 | CASTPTGGENTGELFF | TGTGCCAGTACCCCGACAGGGGGCGAGAACACCGGGGAGCTGTTTTTT
TRBJ2-7 | TRBV7-9 | 14 | - | - | CASSLESGFRGLDF | TGTGCCAGCAGCTTAGAAAGCGGCTTCCGCGGGTTGGACTTC
TRBJ2-7 | TRBV15 | 14 | - | - | CATSRGGVRDEQYF | TGTGCCACCAGCAGAGGAGGAGTACGCGACGAGCAGTACTTC
TRBJ2-7 | TRBV9 | 19 | - | TRBD2 | CASSLLPLAGVGRNYEQYF | TGTGCCAGCAGCCTATTACCACTAGCGGGAGTAGGTAGGAACTACGAGCAGTACTTC
TRBJ2-5 | TRBV28 | 13 | once | - | CASSLRDRETQYF | TGTGCCAGCAGTTTACGCGACAGAGAGACCCAGTACTTC
TRBJ2-7 | TRBV5-1 | 12 | - | - | CASNKNGDEQYF | TGCGCCAGCAACAAAAACGGAGACGAGCAGTACTTC
TRBJ1-5 | TRBV6-1 | 13 | once | TRBD1 | CASSRQGNQPQHF | TGTGCCAGCAGCCGACAGGGAAATCAGCCCCAGCATTTT
TRBJ2-2 | TRBV19 | 15 | - | TRBD1 | CASSAMTGAGGELFF | TGTGCCAGTAGTGCCATGACAGGGGCCGGCGGGGAGCTGTTTTTT
TRBJ1-5 | TRBV19 | 15 | - | - | CASSKQRHLNQPQHF | TGTGCCAGTAGTAAACAGCGGCACCTAAATCAGCCCCAGCATTTT
TRBJ1-5 | TRBV15 | 15 | - | TRBD1 | CATSRDGQGNQPQHF | TGTGCCACCAGCAGAGACGGACAGGGTAATCAGCCCCAGCATTTT
TRBJ1-2 | TRBV6-6 | 15 | - | TRBD1 | CASRQTTGVNYGYTF | TGTGCCAGCAGACAAACCACAGGGGTGAACTATGGCTACACCTTC
TRBJ2-7 | TRBV19 | 17 | - | TRBD2 | CASSISSSGRASGEQYF | TGTGCCAGTAGTATATCATCCAGCGGGAGGGCCTCCGGCGAGCAGTACTTC
TRBJ2-1 | TRBV6-1 | 13 | once | - | CASRPQGYNEQFF | TGTGCCAGCAGGCCACAGGGCTACAATGAGCAGTTCTTC
TRBJ2-1 | TRBV7-9 | 15 | - | TRBD2 | CASSFPSGTYNEQFF | TGTGCCAGCAGCTTTCCTAGCGGAACCTACAATGAGCAGTTCTTC
TRBJ1-5 | TRBV28 | 15 | - | TRBD1 | CASSMDRGLRQPQHF | TGTGCCAGCAGCATGGACAGGGGACTTCGGCAGCCCCAGCATTTT
TRBJ1-4 | TRBV25-1 | 17 | - | - | CASSPGYAVFGEEKLFF | TGTGCCAGCAGTCCGGGGTACGCAGTCTTCGGGGAAGAAAAACTGTTTTTT
TRBJ1-1 | TRBV30 | 13 | - | - | CAWSLDSFTEAFF | TGTGCCTGGAGTCTAGACAGTTTCACTGAAGCTTTCTTT
TRBJ1-3 | TRBV2 | 13 | - | - | CASSEYPGNTIYF | TGTGCCAGCAGTGAATATCCAGGGAACACCATATATTTT
TRBJ2-1 | TRBV7-9 | 14 | - | - | CASSLSRRDNEQFF | TGTGCCAGCAGCTTATCCCGCAGGGACAATGAGCAGTTCTTC
TRBJ2-3 | TRBV28 | 13 | - | - | CASSPGGTDTQYF | TGTGCCAGCAGTCCGGGGGGCACAGATACGCAGTATTTT
TRBJ2-2 | TRBV5-1 | 13 | - | - | CASSSRFTGELFF | TGCGCCAGCAGCTCGCGGTTCACCGGGGAGCTGTTTTTT
TRBJ1-2 | TRBV28 | 16 | once | - | CASRRPRSTGIHGYTF | TGTGCCAGCAGACGTCCCAGGTCCACAGGTATCCATGGCTACACCTTC
TRBJ1-1 | TRBV6-4 | 17 | once | - | CASSDQSLGMEDTEAFF | TGTGCCAGCAGTGACCAATCTCTAGGTATGGAGGACACTGAAGCTTTCTTT
TRBJ2-1 | TRBV15 | 15 | - | TRBD1 | CATSRVGTGGREQFF | TGTGCCACCAGCAGAGTGGGGACAGGGGGCCGTGAGCAGTTCTTC
TRBJ2-3 | TRBV28 | 15 | - | TRBD1 | CASSLRTGGWDTQYF | TGTGCCAGCAGTTTAAGGACAGGGGGCTGGGATACGCAGTATTTT
TRBJ1-5 | TRBV19 | 17 | - | TRBD1 | CASSTPLTGFSNQPQHF | TGTGCCAGTAGTACTCCCCTGACAGGGTTTAGCAATCAGCCCCAGCATTTT
TRBJ2-6 | TRBV2 | 17 | - | TRBD1 | CASKIGGPSSGANVLTF | TGTGCCAGCAAGATAGGGGGCCCCTCCTCTGGGGCCAACGTCCTGACTTTC
TRBJ2-3 | TRBV18 | 12 | - | - | CASSSYTDTQYF | TGTGCCAGCTCATCCTACACAGATACGCAGTATTTT
TRBJ2-7 | TRBV6-6 | 14 | - | TRBD2 | CASSWGGRADEQYF | TGTGCCAGCAGTTGGGGCGGGAGGGCCGACGAGCAGTACTTC
TRBJ2-7 | TRBV28 | 16 | once | TRBD2 | CASSLGVAGGSYEQYF | TGTGCCAGCAGTTTAGGGGTGGCCGGGGGGTCCTACGAGCAGTACTTC
TRBJ2-2 | TRBV11-2 | 15 | - | - | CASRGFRANTGELFF | TGTGCCAGCCGGGGATTTCGGGCGAACACCGGGGAGCTGTTTTTT
TRBJ2-1 | TRBV5-1 | 15 | - | TRBD2 | CASSWTSGSGDEQFF | TGCGCCAGCAGCTGGACTAGCGGGAGTGGCGATGAGCAGTTCTTC
TRBJ2-6 | TRBV18 | 18 | once | - | CASSPLPVLHSGANVLTF | TGTGCCAGCTCACCACTTCCGGTTCTCCACTCTGGGGCCAACGTCCTGACTTTC
TRBJ1-5 | TRBV27 | 13 | - | - | CASSLSFVQPQHF | TGTGCCAGCAGTTTATCCTTTGTTCAGCCCCAGCATTTT
TRBJ2-5 | TRBV6-5 | 14 | - | - | CASSYDRKGETQYF | TGTGCCAGCAGTTACGACAGGAAAGGGGAGACCCAGTACTTC
TRBJ2-7 | TRBV6-1 | 14 | - | - | CASSVGVVDYEQYF | TGTGCCAGCAGTGTCGGGGTCGTCGACTACGAGCAGTACTTC
TRBJ2-1 | TRBV5-6 | 15 | - | - | CASSAAGNSYNEQFF | TGTGCCAGCAGTGCGGCGGGAAACTCCTACAATGAGCAGTTCTTC
TRBJ2-2 | TRBV19 | 16 | - | TRBD1 | CASNPRTGQGTGELFF | TGTGCCAGTAACCCCCGAACGGGACAGGGCACCGGGGAGCTGTTTTTT
TRBJ2-1 | TRBV12-5 | 16 | - | TRBD2 | CASGPWTSGRAYEQFF | TGTGCTAGTGGTCCGTGGACTAGCGGGAGGGCCTATGAGCAGTTCTTC
TRBJ1-5 | TRBV27 | 15 | - | - | CASSGTNEPNQPQHF | TGTGCCAGCAGCGGGACAAACGAACCCAATCAGCCCCAGCATTTT
TRBJ2-2 | TRBV9 | 15 | - | TRBD2 | CASSVKREGNGELFF | TGTGCCAGCAGCGTTAAGCGGGAGGGGAACGGGGAGCTGTTTTTT
TRBJ2-3 | TRBV7-8 | 16 | - | - | CASSPTRASVTDTQYF | TGTGCCAGCAGCCCAACACGGGCTAGCGTCACAGATACGCAGTATTTT
TRBJ2-5 | TRBV5-8 | 16 | once | TRBD1 | CASSFGSGTGQETQYF | TGTGCCAGCAGCTTTGGGTCCGGGACAGGCCAAGAGACCCAGTACTTC
TRBJ2-7 | TRBV5-4 | 13 | - | - | CASSLRQGNEQYF | TGTGCCAGCAGCTTACGGCAGGGCAACGAGCAGTACTTC
TRBJ2-1 | TRBV19 | 15 | - | TRBD2 | CASSPRGGRSGEQFF | TGTGCCAGTAGTCCGAGGGGCGGGAGGAGTGGTGAGCAGTTCTTC
TRBJ1-5 | TRBV9 | 14 | - | - | CASSVGHNNQPQHF | TGTGCCAGCAGCGTAGGGCACAACAATCAGCCCCAGCATTTT
TRBJ2-7 | TRBV19 | 17 | - | TRBD2 | CASSIPPSSGIPYEQYF | TGTGCCAGTAGTATACCCCCGAGTAGCGGGATACCCTACGAGCAGTACTTC